The clone carrying this T cell receptor (beta chain) was counted ten times or more. Its antigen is undetermined. A Clinical Activity Score of at least 3, a NOSPECS grade of at least 4 and a duration under 3 months were recorded in the ophthalmopathy patients. This entry is derived from a study of T cells in Graves' hyperthyroidism and ophthalmopathy. Background on the study: Peripheral blood samples were taken at initial diagnosis, prior to any treatment. Study observations and caveats: A 13 V-J signature model discriminated ophthalmopathy versus stable hyperthyroidism.

The CDR3 regions of TCR beta were amplified from RNA transcripts. TCR CDR3 regions were first amplified by RT-PCR with HTBI primers. In TCRdb, the multiplex PCR reads were re-called with MiXCR into one record per CDR3 protein. The profile covers hundreds of thousands of distinct CDR3 sequences, with roughly an eighth appearing a single time and roughly 33% taken by the ten largest. Germline-derived CDR1 and CDR2 are SEHNR and FQNEAQ (reference sequence). CDR3 length equals 14 residues. V lost 2 bases and J lost 2, with 10 bases in between. The material sequenced was blood. The chain combines TRBV7-9 with TRBJ2-7; the D is unclear. The clonotype was recovered from a woman in her 40s with Graves' ophthalmopathy. CDR3 protein: CASSLRAGAYEQYF. Written as DNA, the CDR3 is TGTGCCAGCAGCTTAAGGGCCGGAGCCTACGAGCAGTACTTC.